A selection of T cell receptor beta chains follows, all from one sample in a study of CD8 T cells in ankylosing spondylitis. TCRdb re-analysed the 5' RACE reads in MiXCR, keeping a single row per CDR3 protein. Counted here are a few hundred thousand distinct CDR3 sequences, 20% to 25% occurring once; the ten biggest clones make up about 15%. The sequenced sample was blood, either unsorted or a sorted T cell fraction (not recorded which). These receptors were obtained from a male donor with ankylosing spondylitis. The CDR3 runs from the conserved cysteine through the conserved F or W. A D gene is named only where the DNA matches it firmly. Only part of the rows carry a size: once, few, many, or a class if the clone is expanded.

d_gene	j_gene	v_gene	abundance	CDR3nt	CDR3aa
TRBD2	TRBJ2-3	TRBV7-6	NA	TGTGCCAGCAGCTTAGTATCGGGGAGGGGCCCAGATACGCAGTATTTT	CASSLVSGRGPDTQYF
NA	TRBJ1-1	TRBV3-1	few	TGTGCCAGCAGCCAAGAGAAGGCTGAAGCTTTCTTT	CASSQEKAEAFF
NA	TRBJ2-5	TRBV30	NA	TGTGCCCAAGAAGGGGCGACCGTCGAGACCCAGTACTTC	CAQEGATVETQYF
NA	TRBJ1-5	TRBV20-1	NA	TGCAGTGCTAGGTCCGGCGCCCAGCCCCAGCATTTT	CSARSGAQPQHF
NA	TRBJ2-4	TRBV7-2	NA	TGTGCCAGCAGCTTAGCGCTCCAGAGCGTAGGTAGAAAGGACATTCAGTACTTC	CASSLALQSVGRKDIQYF
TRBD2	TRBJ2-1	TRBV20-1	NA	TGCAGTGCTCCCCGGGAGGGGGACAATGAGCAGTTCTTC	CSAPREGDNEQFF
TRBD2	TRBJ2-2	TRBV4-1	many	TGCGCCAGCAGCCGCCCACTAGCGGTGAACACCGGGGAGCTGTTTTTT	CASSRPLAVNTGELFF
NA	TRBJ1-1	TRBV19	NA	TGTGCCAGTAGTACCGACATCGGGAACACTGAAGCTTTCTTT	CASSTDIGNTEAFF
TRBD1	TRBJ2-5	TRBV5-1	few	TGCGCCAGCAGCTCCGGACAGGGTTTGGGCCAAGAGACCCAGTACTTC	CASSSGQGLGQETQYF
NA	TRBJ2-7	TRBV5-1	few	TGCGCCAGCAACCCGGGGGGCATCTTCTACGAGCAGTACTTC	CASNPGGIFYEQYF
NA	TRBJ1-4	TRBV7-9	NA	TGTGCCAGCAGCTCTACCCGGGGGACGATGGAAAAACTGTTTTTT	CASSSTRGTMEKLFF
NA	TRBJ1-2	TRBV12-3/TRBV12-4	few	TGTGCCAGCAGTTTGGACCATAACTATGGCTACACCTTC	CASSLDHNYGYTF
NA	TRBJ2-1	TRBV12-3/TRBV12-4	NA	TGTGCCAGTAAGGCTGGAGGGGGCAATGAGCAGTTCTTC	CASKAGGGNEQFF
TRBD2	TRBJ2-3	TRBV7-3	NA	TGTGCCAGCAGTTTAATAGCGGGATCCACAGATACGCAGTATTTT	CASSLIAGSTDTQYF
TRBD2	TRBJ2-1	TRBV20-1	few	TGCAGTGCCCCTAGCGGGGTGGGCCTTAATGAGCAGTTCTTC	CSAPSGVGLNEQFF
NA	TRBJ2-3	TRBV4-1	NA	TGCGCCAGCAGCCCTCGCGGGGGCCCGGGCACAGATACGCAGTATTTT	CASSPRGGPGTDTQYF
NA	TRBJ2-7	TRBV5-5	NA	TGTGCCAGCAGCCTCGGGAGTAACCACGGGCAGTACTTC	CASSLGSNHGQYF
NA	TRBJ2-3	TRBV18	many	TGTGCCAGCTCACCGGGGGAAGGGGCCTCCACAGATACGCAGTATTTT	CASSPGEGASTDTQYF
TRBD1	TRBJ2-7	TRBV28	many	TGTGCCAGCAGACCCCGGACAGGGGTAAGGAACGAGCAGTACTTC	CASRPRTGVRNEQYF
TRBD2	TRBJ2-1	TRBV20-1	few	TGCAGTGCTCTACTAGCGGGAGGGTACAATGAGCAGTTCTTC	CSALLAGGYNEQFF
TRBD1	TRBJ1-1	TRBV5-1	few	TGCGCCAGCAGCGGCAGACAGGGACCTTACACTGAAGCTTTCTTT	CASSGRQGPYTEAFF
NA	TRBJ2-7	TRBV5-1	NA	TGCGCCAGCAGTGGGAACAACTACGAGCAGTACTTC	CASSGNNYEQYF
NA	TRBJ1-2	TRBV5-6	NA	TGTGCCAGCAGCTTGGGTCGCAGGGGAAACTATGGCTACACCTTC	CASSLGRRGNYGYTF
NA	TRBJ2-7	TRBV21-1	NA	TGTGCCAGCAGCAAGGGGGGATGGGCCTACGAGCAGTACTTC	CASSKGGWAYEQYF
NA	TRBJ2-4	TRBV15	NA	TGTGCCACCAGCACGCAGGGGTCAAACATTCAGTACTTC	CATSTQGSNIQYF
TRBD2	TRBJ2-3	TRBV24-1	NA	TGTGCCACCTCCGGCGGGAGAGGAACAGATACGCAGTATTTT	CATSGGRGTDTQYF
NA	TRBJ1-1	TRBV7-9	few	TGTGCCAGCACCCCCACTGAAGCTTTCTTT	CASTPTEAFF
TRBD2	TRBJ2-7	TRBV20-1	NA	TGCAGTGCTAGAGATGCCGGACCAACCGGGACTACCTACGAGCAGTACTTC	CSARDAGPTGTTYEQYF
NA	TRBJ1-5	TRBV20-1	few	TGCAGTGCTGGGGGTCGGGGGAATCAGCCCCAGCATTTT	CSAGGRGNQPQHF
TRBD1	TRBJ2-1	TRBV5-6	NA	TGTGCCAGCAGCTACCGGGACAGTGCCTACAATGAGCAGTTCTTC	CASSYRDSAYNEQFF
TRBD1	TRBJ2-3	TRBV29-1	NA	TGCAGCGTTGAGGGACAGGCAACAGATACGCAGTATTTT	CSVEGQATDTQYF
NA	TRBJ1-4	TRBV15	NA	TGTGCCACCAGCAGAGAAAGGCGTGAAAAACTGTTTTTT	CATSRERREKLFF
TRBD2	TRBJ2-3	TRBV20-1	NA	TGCAGTGCTAAAGCGGGGACTAGCGGGACAGATACGCAGTATTTT	CSAKAGTSGTDTQYF
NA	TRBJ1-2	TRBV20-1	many	TGCAGTGCTATTGAGGGCTCCTATGGCTACACCTTC	CSAIEGSYGYTF